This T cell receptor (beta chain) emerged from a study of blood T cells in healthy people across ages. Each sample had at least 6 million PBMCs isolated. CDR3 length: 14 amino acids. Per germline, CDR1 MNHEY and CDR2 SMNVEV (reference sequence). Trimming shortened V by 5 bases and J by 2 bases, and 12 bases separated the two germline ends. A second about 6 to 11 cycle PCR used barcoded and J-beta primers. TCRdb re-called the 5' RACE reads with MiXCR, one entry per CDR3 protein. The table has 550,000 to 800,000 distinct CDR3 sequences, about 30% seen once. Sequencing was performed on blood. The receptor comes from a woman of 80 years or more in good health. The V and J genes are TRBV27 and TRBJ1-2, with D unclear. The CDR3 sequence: CASSPVGKNYGYTF. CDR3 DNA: TGTGCCAGCAGTCCGGTAGGAAAGAACTATGGCTACACCTTC.